The 22 T cell receptor beta chains reported below all come from one sample, sequenced in a study of beta chain features in type 1 diabetes. Overall study findings and caveats: There was a moderate but significant shortening of TCRB CDR3s in all four CD4+ subsets of Type 1 diabetes patients.

The investigators reverse transcribed all of the isolated RNA, so they sequenced expressed TCRB transcripts. The repertoire was sequenced with immunoSEQ multiplex PCR; TCRdb's copy has only in-frame clones and lacks some. The sample has 600,000 or so clones, 9.5% to 15% seen once. Antigens of these TCRs are unknown. Material for sequencing was naive CD4+ T cells from blood. All receptors come from a man aged 25-45 years with type 1 diabetes.

This clone was observed a few times. The chain recombines TRBV7-9 with TRBJ2-5; no reliable D call. With 8 bases removed from V and 4 bases from J, the gap between germline ends came to 14 bases. CDR1 is SEHNR and CDR2 is FQNEAQ in the germline V gene (reference sequence). This CDR3 contains 13 residues. CDR3: CASVEGPTETQYF. The CDR3 bases are TGTGCCAGCGTAGAAGGCCCCACAGAGACCCAGTACTTC.

This clone was seen a handful of times. CDR3 sequence reads: CASSPKTTGQGGNEQFF. The CDR3 region has the DNA TGTGCCAGCAGCCCAAAAACTACGGGACAGGGTGGGAATGAGCAGTTCTTC. This chain uses TRBV7-9 with TRBJ2-1, with 9 positions matching TRBD1. The CDR3 consists of 17 residues. V gave up 5 bases and J gave up 7 bases; unmatched junction bases: 15. Germline V gene lookup returns CDR1 SEHNR and CDR2 FQNEAQ (reference sequence).

This clone was seen more than once but under ten times. This rearrangement joins TRBV27 to TRBJ2-3; unclear D gene. Germline CDR1 is MNHEY and CDR2 is SMNVEV (reference sequence). The CDR3 has 11 residues. V shed 4 bases and J shed 6 bases, with 5 bases lying between them. In nucleotides, the CDR3 is TGTGCCAGCAGTTCCTTTGATACGCAGTATTTT. Protein: CASSSFDTQYF.

The genes are TRBV2 and TRBJ1-1; TRBD1 is a possible D gene (5 bases). This CDR3 has 14 amino acids. Trimming cost V 8 bases and J 11 bases, with 24 bases left between them. Germline CDR1 and CDR2: SNHLY and FYNNEI. Here the CDR3 DNA reads TGTGCCAGCTCTTCCTCCCGGGACCCCCCTTACGCTTTCTTT. Translating it yields CASSSSRDPPYAFF.

The V call is TRBV5-1, the J call TRBJ2-7, with 11 bases aligning to TRBD2. The V gene's germline CDR1 is SGHRS and CDR2 YFSETQ. CDR3 length: 17 amino acids. The V and J ends lost 0 bases and 1 base, in that order; junction bases with no gene match: 6. CDR3: CASSLGLAGSGSYEQYF. CDR3 coding DNA: TGCGCCAGCAGCTTGGGACTAGCGGGGAGCGGGTCCTACGAGCAGTACTTC. Filled out from reference TRBV5-1 and TRBJ2-7, the complete variable domain reads KAGVTQTPRYLIKTRGQQVTLSCSPISGHRSVSWYQQTPGQGLQFLFEYFSETQRNKGNFPGRFSGRQFSNSRSEMNVSTLELGDSALYLCASSLGLAGSGSYEQYFGPGTRLTVT.

This clone showed up just a few times. The sample contains more than one DNA sequence encoding this CDR3. The chain uses TRBV29-1 and TRBJ1-1; D is unresolved. V was clipped by 4 bases and J by 2 bases, with 8 bases between them. Germline values: CDR1 SQVTM, CDR2 ANQGSEA. The CDR3 length is 12 residues. CDR3 bases: TGCAGCGTTGGTCACCTAAACACTGAAGCTTTCTTT. Translation gives CSVGHLNTEAFF.

This clone was counted a few times. This rearrangement joins TRBV9 to TRBJ2-7, with D possibly called TRBD1 or TRBD2 (6 bases each). Germline CDR1 SGDLS, CDR2 YYNGEE. V was shortened by 4 bases and J by 4 bases, with 18 bases between the two germline ends. The CDR3 length is 15 residues. The CDR3 DNA is TGTGCCAGCAGCCCCCGTAAGGGGGGCGGGTACGAGCAGTACTTC. Its translation: CASSPRKGGGYEQYF.

This clone has only a few counts. This sequence joins TRBV7-3 and TRBJ2-7, with D maybe TRBD2 (6 bases). CDR3 length: 13 residues. Germline V gives CDR1 SGHTA, CDR2 FQGTGA. The V gene lost 3 bases and the J gene lost 6 bases, with 12 bases spanning the gap. Here the CDR3 reads CASSLEGYGEQYF. In nucleotides, the CDR3 is TGTGCCAGCAGCTTGGAGGGGTACGGCGAGCAGTACTTC. Full variable domain (rest looked up from reference TRBV7-3 and TRBJ2-7): GAGVSQTPSNKVTEKGKYVELRCDPISGHTALYWYRQSLGQGPEFLIYFQGTGAADDSGLPNDRFFAVRPEGSVSTLKIQRTERGDSAVYLCASSLEGYGEQYFGPGTRLTVT.

Only a few counts were recorded for this clone. The chain's CDR3 is CASSLTGPGNEQFF. The CDR3 DNA sequence: TGTGCCAGCAGCTTAACCGGACCGGGCAATGAGCAGTTCTTC. The rearrangement uses TRBV7-2 and TRBJ2-1; D is unresolved. Per germline, CDR1 SGHTA and CDR2 FQGNSA. This CDR3 comprises 14 residues. V was cut by 2 bases and J by 6 bases, with 11 bases left in between.

This sequence joins TRBV25-1 and TRBJ2-5; D is undetermined. This CDR3 spans 13 amino acids. Deletions cut 3 bases from V and 5 bases from J, with 10 bases between. Germline CDR1 and CDR2: MGHDK and SYGVNS. CDR3 DNA: TGTGCCAGCAGTGAGGGGTATTGGGAGACCCAGTACTTC. Protein sequence: CASSEGYWETQYF.

In its sample, this clone was seen a few times. The rearrangement links TRBV18 to TRBJ2-1; D is possibly TRBD1 (5 bases). CDR1 and CDR2 (germline): KGHSH, LQKENI. V gave up 4 bases and J gave up 0 bases, with 13 bases separating them. The CDR3 totals 16 residues. The CDR3 loop is CASSLTTGLSYNEQFF. Written as DNA, the CDR3 is TGTGCCAGCTCACTAACAACAGGTCTCTCCTACAATGAGCAGTTCTTC.

There are a few counts of this clone. This chain links TRBV14 with TRBJ2-7; TRBD2 is a possible D gene (6 bases). This CDR3 region has 16 residues. Between the trimmed V and J ends, which lost 1 base and 6 bases, there was a span of 19 bases. Germline CDR1 is SGHDN and CDR2 is FVKESK. The CDR3 nucleotides read TGTGCCAGCAGCCAAGGGACCCGGAGGGATGTGGGCGAGCAGTACTTC. It yields the protein CASSQGTRRDVGEQYF.

This chain uses TRBV5-1 with TRBJ1-1; D is ambiguous. Trimming took off 3 bases at V and 0 bases at J, with 18 bases between the two ends. This CDR3 is 17 amino acids long. The germline V gene has CDR1 SGHRS and CDR2 YFSETQ. The CDR3 sequence: CASSSRMDAGMNTEAFF. As DNA, the CDR3 is TGCGCCAGCAGCTCCAGAATGGACGCAGGAATGAACACTGAAGCTTTCTTT.

This clone was counted only a few times. Other DNA sequences in this specimen translate into the identical CDR3. The chain recombines TRBV18 with TRBJ2-7, with D perhaps TRBD1 (6 bases). CDR3 length: 12 residues. The V end lost 5 bases, the J end lost 4 bases, and 9 bases lay between the germline ends. Germline V gene lookup returns CDR1 KGHSH and CDR2 LQKENI. The CDR3 nucleotides read TGTGCCAGCTCAGGGCAGGGGTACGAGCAGTACTTC. It translates to CASSGQGYEQYF.

This chain links TRBV11-2 with TRBJ2-6; perhaps TRBD1 as D (5 bases). The germline V gene encodes CDR1 SGHAT and CDR2 FQNNGV. The CDR3 extends over 10 amino acids. The V end was cut by 8 bases, the J end by 12 bases, with 8 bases between. CDR3: CASAQGVLTF. In DNA, the CDR3 is TGTGCCAGCGCCCAGGGCGTCCTGACTTTC.

This clone was found a few times. The chain recombines TRBV10-3 with TRBJ1-2; D is possibly TRBD1 (5 bases). V gave up 4 bases and J gave up 7 bases, with 13 bases separating them. Germline V gene sequence: CDR1 ENHRY, CDR2 SYGVKD. The CDR3 is 13 residues long. CDR3 nucleotides: TGTGCCATCAGTGGCTCAGGGTATACTGGCTACACCTTC. Translated: CAISGSGYTGYTF.

The chain combines TRBV6-6 with TRBJ2-1; 7 nucleotides line up with TRBD1. Germline trimming cut 10 bases from V and 4 bases from J; bases unmatched to any gene: 13. The length of the CDR3 is 15 residues. Germline V gene data show CDR1 as MNHNY and CDR2 as SVGAGI (reference sequence). The CDR3 protein is CATSPGQVGYNEQFF. The DNA for the CDR3 is TGTGCCACCTCGCCTGGACAGGTTGGATACAATGAGCAGTTCTTC.

The chain couples TRBV9 to TRBJ2-5, with 8 nucleotides matching TRBD2. Germline CDR1 SGDLS, CDR2 YYNGEE. The CDR3 consists of 17 residues. Trimming took 0 bases from V and 4 from J; bases not matched to a gene: 11. CDR3 loop: CASSVAPQRGGPETQYF. CDR3 coding DNA: TGTGCCAGCAGCGTAGCTCCCCAACGGGGGGGCCCAGAGACCCAGTACTTC.

This chain joins TRBV7-9 and TRBJ2-7, with a possible D match to TRBD1 (6 bases). Looked up from germline, CDR1 is SEHNR and CDR2 is FQNEAQ (reference sequence). The CDR3 runs to 15 residues. V was trimmed by 5 bases and J by 2 bases, leaving 16 bases between them. CDR3 coding DNA: TGTGCCAGCAGCCTAGGCCATACAGGGACCTACGAGCAGTACTTC. It specifies CASSLGHTGTYEQYF. The full variable domain, in which reference TRBV7-9 and TRBJ2-7 provide the parts outside the CDR3, is DTGVSQNPRHKITKRGQNVTFRCDPISEHNRLYWYRQTLGQGPEFLTYFQNEAQLEKSRLLSDRFSAERPKGSFSTLEIQRTEQGDSAMYLCASSLGHTGTYEQYFGPGTRLTVT.

The chain employs TRBV4-3 and TRBJ1-2; maybe TRBD1 (6 bases). CDR1 is LGHNA and CDR2 is YSLEER in the germline V gene. The CDR3 extends over 16 amino acids. V lost 0 bases and J lost 7, with 18 bases in between. The CDR3 sequence: CASSQDINGGHRGYTF. CDR3 coding DNA: TGCGCCAGCAGCCAAGACATTAACGGGGGGCACCGTGGCTACACCTTC.

The chain couples TRBV27 to TRBJ2-1, with D tentatively TRBD2 (6 bases). Trimming took 4 bases from V and 4 from J, leaving 14 bases between them. Germline V gives CDR1 MNHEY, CDR2 SMNVEV (reference sequence). The CDR3 length is 15 residues. CDR3 region: CASSSTGTYYNEQFF. The CDR3 DNA sequence: TGTGCCAGCAGTTCAACCGGGACTTATTACAATGAGCAGTTCTTC.

A remark on this clone: This same CDR3 is encoded by further DNA sequences in the sample. The gene calls are TRBV5-1 and TRBJ2-2; D is uncertain. The ends were cut back, 0 bases at V and 4 bases at J, with 4 bases in the middle. The length of the CDR3 is 13 residues. Per the germline V gene, CDR1 is SGHRS and CDR2 is YFSETQ. The CDR3 reads CASSLGSTGELFF. CDR3 nucleotides: TGCGCCAGCAGCTTGGGGAGCACCGGGGAGCTGTTTTTT.